The 3 T cell receptor beta chains below were found in one sample sequenced in a study of blood T cell repertoires in COVID-19 (TCRdb year 2020). Library preparation employed the immunoSEQ multiplex PCR assay. TCRdb limited this immuneACCESS table to in-frame rearrangements with V and J called. A share of clones is missing; checked studies link under half to unresolved V genes, and the rest is unexplained. The sample has more than 250,000 clones on record, more than 75% of them singletons. The ten top clones hold 1% of the sample. Sequences were obtained from peripheral blood. These receptors were collected from a man in his fifties or sixties with active or convalescent COVID-19.

The J gene is TRBJ2-2, the V gene TRBV3-1 (or the pseudogene TRBV3-2); 8 nucleotides match TRBD2. Germline CDR1 LGHDT, CDR2 YNNKEL (reference sequence). V trimming: 4 bases; J trimming: 3 bases; junction bases outside the gene matches: 7. There are 16 residues in the CDR3. The CDR3 protein is CASSLRTSMDTGELFF. The CDR3 DNA is TGTGCCAGCAGCCTCAGGACTAGCATGGACACCGGGGAGCTGTTTTTT.

The V and J genes are TRBV28 and TRBJ2-3, with TRBD2 identical over 9 bases. CDR1 MDHEN and CDR2 SYDVKM come from the germline V gene. The CDR3 consists of 15 residues. With 9 bases clipped from V and 1 base from J, the junction kept 8 bases outside the gene matches. CDR3 in DNA: TGTGCCAGTATGAAGGGCGGGGGGGGCACAGATACGCAGTATTTT. Its translation: CASMKGGGGTDTQYF.

V gene TRBV14 combines with J gene TRBJ1-4; D gene unclear. There are 13 residues in the CDR3. V was trimmed by 6 bases and J by 0 bases, leaving 5 bases between them. The germline V gene encodes CDR1 SGHDN and CDR2 FVKESK. CDR3 in amino acids: CASRRATNEKLFF. CDR3 coding DNA: TGTGCCAGCAGACGAGCAACTAATGAAAAACTGTTTTTT. The full variable domain, with the rest looked up from reference TRBV14 and TRBJ1-4, is EAGVTQFPSHSVIEKGQTVTLRCDPISGHDNLYWYRRVMGKEIKFLLHFVKESKQDESGMPNNRFLAERTGGTYSTLKVQPAELEDSGVYFCASRRATNEKLFFGSGTQLSVL.